This entry is about one T cell receptor beta chain. Its antigen remains unknown. The sample belongs to a study of shared clonotypes between healthy human individuals. Investigators spread the genomic DNA of each subset evenly over several immunoSEQ plates. Profiling relied on immunoSEQ multiplex PCR, and the TCRdb table lists in-frame clones only, not all of them. The sample holds roughly 1 million clones, 75% to 85% seen once. General study results and limits: When naive CD4 clonotypes were compared across a handful of donors, 4% to 6.5% were shared.

CDR1 is MNHEY and CDR2 is SVGAGI in the germline V gene. V was clipped by 6 bases and J by 1 base, with 9 bases between them. This CDR3 has 13 residues. What was sequenced was memory CD4+ T cells from PBMCs. Subset specified: CD45RA-negative fraction. The J gene is TRBJ1-2, the V gene TRBV6-5; D call uncertain. The TCR sequence derives from a young man in good health. Some clones in this sample may be carry-over from other donors' samples. CDR3 sequence reads: CASRDPFNYGYTF. Here the CDR3 DNA reads TGTGCCAGCAGGGACCCCTTTAACTATGGCTACACCTTC.